This T cell receptor (beta chain) is drawn from a study of beta chain features in type 1 diabetes. The study's findings and limits: Moderately but significantly shorter TCRB CDR3s were found in Type 1 diabetes patients in all four CD4+ subsets.

The CDR3 consists of 16 residues. V trimming: 5 bases; J trimming: 4 bases; junction bases outside the gene matches: 11. Germline CDR1 is MNHEY and CDR2 is SMNVEV (reference sequence). There are a few counts of this clone. The antigen remains undetermined. The whole isolated RNA underwent reverse transcription, so sequencing captured expressed TCRB transcripts. The table came from immunoSEQ multiplex PCR; TCRdb's copy has only in-frame clones and leaves some out. The table has roughly 150,000 clones, 6% to 9% seen once; the top ten hold 0.5% to 0.55%. The chain carries TRBV27 and TRBJ1-2; TRBD1 aligns across 9 bases. This receptor was identified in a man between 18 and 29 years old with type 1 diabetes. The sample was central memory CD4+ T cells from blood. The CDR3 nucleotides read TGTGCCAGCAGTCCACAGTGGGACAGGGACGGCTATGGCTACACCTTC. Residues: CASSPQWDRDGYGYTF.